Each of the 8 T cell receptor beta chains below was sequenced from the same sample in a study of CD8 T cell repertoires and HIV-1 epitope variants. The repertoire was sequenced with immunoSEQ multiplex PCR; TCRdb's copy has only in-frame clones and lacks some. The sample lists 4,500 to 5,500 clones; around two thirds were seen once. Their antigens are not known. Material for sequencing was cultured CD8+ T cells derived from PBMCs. The receptors shown here come from a male donor with HIV.

This chain links TRBV10-3 with TRBJ2-2; possibly TRBD1 for D (5 bases). The V end was cut by 3 bases, the J end by 3 bases, with 14 bases between. CDR3 length: 16 amino acids. Per germline, CDR1 ENHRY and CDR2 SYGVKD. Written as DNA, the CDR3 is TGTGCCATCAGTGACGCAGGGATTGGGGACACCGGGGAGCTGTTTTTT. Translating it yields CAISDAGIGDTGELFF.

This clone occurred a few times. This sequence joins TRBV28 and TRBJ2-3; 10 bases agree with TRBD1. This CDR3 spans 17 amino acids. The germline V gene encodes CDR1 MDHEN and CDR2 SYDVKM. With V trimmed by 1 base and J by 3 bases, 7 bases remained unmatched. The CDR3 DNA sequence: TGTGCCAGCAGTTTATTCGGGACAGGGGAAGGGACAGATACGCAGTATTTT. Its translation is CASSLFGTGEGTDTQYF.

V and J are TRBV4-1 and TRBJ2-5, with no clear D. The J call may be mistaken, given a closer DNA end match to TRBJ2-7. CDR1 and CDR2 (germline): MGHRA, YSYEKL. This CDR3 has 12 residues. Written as DNA, the CDR3 is TGCGCCAGCAGCGGCAGCCTCTACGAGCAGTACTTC. This encodes CASSGSLYEQYF.

The V gene is TRBV5-4, the J gene TRBJ2-1; D remains ambiguous. V was trimmed by 4 bases and J by 6 bases, leaving 8 bases between them. The CDR3 extends over 12 amino acids. CDR1 and CDR2 (germline): SGHNT, YYREEE (reference sequence). CDR3 nucleotide sequence: TGTGCCAGCAGCCAGACAATCAATGAGCAGTTCTTC. Its protein is CASSQTINEQFF.

In its sample, this clone was seen a few times. The V and J genes are TRBV7-9 and TRBJ1-2, with 7 bases matching TRBD1. The V gene's germline CDR1 is SEHNR and CDR2 FQNEAQ (reference sequence). This CDR3 is built from 16 residues. The V segment lost 2 bases and the J segment 0 bases; nucleotides outside the gene matches: 6. CDR3 DNA sequence: TGTGCCAGCAGCTTATCCACTGGACAGGCTAACTATGGCTACACCTTC. This codes for CASSLSTGQANYGYTF.

The rearrangement uses TRBV2 and TRBJ2-1, with D hard to call. This CDR3 is 15 amino acids long. The V gene's germline CDR1 is SNHLY and CDR2 FYNNEI. The germline V and J ends were trimmed by 3 bases and 3 bases, with 12 bases remaining between them. DNA for the CDR3: TGTGCCAGCAGTGAGGCCCAAAACGACTACAATGAGCAGTTCTTC. Translated, it gives CASSEAQNDYNEQFF.

The J gene is TRBJ1-1, the V gene TRBV28; 8 bases match TRBD1. CDR1 and CDR2 (germline): MDHEN, SYDVKM. The ends lost 3 bases at V and 1 base at J; junction bases unmatched: 4. CDR3 length: 15 amino acids. The CDR3 nucleotides read TGTGCCAGCAGTTTTACTGGGACAGGGAACACTGAAGCTTTCTTT. It translates to CASSFTGTGNTEAFF.

The chain links TRBV5-1 to TRBJ2-7, with 7 bases lining up with TRBD1. Germline V CDR1 and CDR2: SGHRS, YFSETQ. V dropped 2 bases and J dropped 3; count of bases not matched to a gene: 5. The CDR3 length is 14 residues. The chain's CDR3 is CASSFTGDGYEQYF. Written as DNA, the CDR3 is TGCGCCAGCAGCTTCACAGGGGACGGCTACGAGCAGTACTTC.